Below, 14 T cell receptor beta chains from the same sample are listed, as sequenced in a study of tumor-infiltrating lymphocytes in primary liver carcinoma (TCRdb year 2017). Without any cell sorting, total RNA and DNA were extracted together from around 20-30 mg of bulk tissue using the AllPrep DNA/RNA mini kit. For sequencing, an Illumina HiSeq 2500 was employed. A constant-region primer and ProtoScript II reverse transcriptase were used to reverse-transcribe TCRbeta-specific cDNA from around 530 ng total RNA. Construction of the TCRbeta libraries relied on three nested rounds of multiplex PCR, following a slightly modified ARM-PCR procedure. Each of the first two PCR rounds ran for approximately 10 cycles and used multiplex TRBV1-TRBV30 forward primers together with a Cbeta reverse primer. TCRdb took the public reads, trimmed them with fastp at Q25, ran MiXCR for clone calling and kept in-frame beta chains. Under each unique CDR3 protein, matching rows form one entry showing the most common genes and DNA. Within this sample are over 100,000 distinct CDR3 sequences, with under 70% of them counted one time only. Clones ranked in the top ten supply roughly 8.1% of the sample.

Sequenced material: tumor-adjacent normal liver tissue. The receptors derive from a woman aged 55-75 years with primary liver carcinoma and hepatitis B virus infection.

This clonotype has only one observation. Just one base apart from a much larger clone, this may be a read error. The J gene is TRBJ1-6, the V gene TRBV7-9, with D perhaps TRBD1 (5 bases). There are 16 residues in the CDR3. CDR1 and CDR2 from the germline V gene are SEHNR and FQNEAQ (reference sequence). The DNA of the CDR3 is TGTGCCAGCAGCTTGTTACAGGAATACTATAATTCACCCCTCTACTTT. Its translation: CASSLLQEYYNSPLYF.

Notes on this clonotype: At one end the junction does not follow the germline gene, possibly because of a read error. The chain uses TRBV29-1 and TRBJ2-7; 10 positions agree with TRBD1. The V gene's germline CDR1 is SQVTM and CDR2 ANQGSEA. The CDR3 consists of 13 residues. The CDR3 protein is CSVGQGGYYERYF. The DNA of the CDR3 is TGCAGCGTAGGACAGGGGGGCTATTACGAGCGGTACTTC.

A few counts support this clonotype. This may come from a read error, since a much larger clone is one base off. The J gene is TRBJ2-2, the V gene TRBV5-1; D is unclear. Germline V gives CDR1 SGHRS, CDR2 YFSETQ. V lost 2 bases to trimming and J lost 0 bases, with 5 bases between them. The CDR3 sequence is 14 residues long. This CDR3 reads CASSFDSNTGELFF. CDR3 DNA sequence: TGCGCCAGCAGCTTTGACTCGAACACCGGGGAGCTGTTTTTT.

Worth noting for this clonotype: A read error may be the cause here, since a much bigger clone is one base away. The chain couples TRBV7-9 to TRBJ2-7, with a weak D call TRBD1 (5 bases). The CDR3 has 15 amino acids. Germline values: CDR1 SEHNR, CDR2 FQNEAQ (reference sequence). V lost 0 bases and J lost 2, with 11 bases in between. For the CDR3, the DNA is TGTGCCAGCAGCTTAGCAAGGGGCGCAACCTACGAGCAGTACTTC. As protein: CASSLARGATYEQYF. Drawing the rest from reference TRBV7-9 and TRBJ2-7, the complete variable domain is DTGVSQNPRHKITKRGQNVTFRCDPISEHNRLYWYRQTLGQGPEFLTYFQNEAQLEKSRLLSDRFSAERPKGSFSTLEIQRTEQGDSAMYLCASSLARGATYEQYFGPGTRLTVT.

As regards this clonotype: At one boundary the junction diverges from the germline segment, which might be a read error. The chain joins TRBV5-5 to TRBJ1-1, with D unresolved. Germline CDR1 reads SGHKS; CDR2 reads YYEKEE (reference sequence). The CDR3 spans 13 residues. The CDR3 DNA follows: TGTGCCAGCAGCCTCGATCTAAACACTGAAGTTTTCTTC. Protein product: CASSLDLNTEVFF.

About this clonotype itself: Just one base apart from a much larger clone, this may be a read error. The rearrangement joins TRBV30 to TRBJ1-1; D is ambiguous. Trimming removed 5 bases at V and 4 bases at J, with 14 bases between. There are 13 residues in the CDR3. From germline, CDR1 is GTSNPN and CDR2 SVGIG (reference sequence). The CDR3 DNA reads TGTGCCTGGCGTGATGGAGACGCCACTGAAGCTTTCTTT. It translates to CAWRDGDATEAFF.

This clonotype has at least ten counts. V is TRBV14 and J is TRBJ2-7, with D perhaps matching TRBD2 (5 bases). In germline, CDR1 is SGHDN, CDR2 FVKESK. V shed 4 bases and J shed 6 bases, with 10 bases lying between them. CDR3 length: 12 residues. The CDR3 protein is CASSPGFGEQYF. In DNA, the CDR3 is TGTGCCAGCAGCCCGGGGTTCGGCGAGCAGTACTTC.

Concerning this clonotype itself: The junction departs from germline at one end; a sequencing error may be responsible. The rearrangement uses TRBV6-1 and TRBJ2-1; possibly TRBD2 for D (6 bases). In germline, CDR1 is MNHNS, CDR2 SASEGT. The CDR3 extends over 16 amino acids. The CDR3 reads CSSSGKLALSYNDQFF. CDR3 DNA sequence: TGTTCCAGCAGTGGTAAACTAGCTCTATCCTACAATGATCAGTTCTTC.

Of note for this clonotype: Just one base apart from a much larger clone, this may be a read error. CDR3 protein: CASSPWFLGTETFF. The CDR3 DNA is TGTGCCAGCAGCCCGTGGTTTTTAGGGACTGAAACTTTCTTT. The chain combines TRBV7-9 with TRBJ1-1; the D gene is possibly TRBD1 (5 bases). From germline, CDR1 is SEHNR and CDR2 FQNEAQ (reference sequence). The CDR3 has 14 residues.

The chain is built from TRBV29-1 and TRBJ2-1; 13 bases map to TRBD2. V was clipped by 6 bases and J by 7 bases; unmatched bases: 9. The V gene's germline CDR1 is SQVTM and CDR2 ANQGSEA. This CDR3 spans 15 amino acids. The CDR3 protein is CSVPGTSGNLNEQFF. CDR3 DNA: TGCAGCGTCCCCGGGACTAGCGGGAACCTGAATGAGCAGTTCTTC.

This clonotype was seen ten or more times. The chain has TRBV6-5 and TRBJ2-7; D is possibly TRBD2 (6 bases). Germline V CDR1 and CDR2: MNHEY, SVGAGI. The length of the CDR3 is 12 residues. V dropped 6 bases and J dropped 2 bases, with 8 bases sitting between them. DNA for the CDR3: TGTGCCAGCAGGGGGGGAGCCTACGAGCAGTACTTC. Encoded protein: CASRGGAYEQYF.

The rearrangement uses TRBV6-1 and TRBJ2-3; D gene uncertain. The end of the DNA fits TRBJ1-5 better, so the J call may be wrong. Germline CDR1 reads MNHNS; CDR2 reads SASEGT. CDR3 size: 15 residues. DNA for the CDR3: TGTGCCAGCAGTGGACCGGGAACTAGCACAGATACGCAGCATTTT. Translating it yields CASSGPGTSTDTQHF.

The chain recombines TRBV11-2 with TRBJ1-6; 7 bases map to TRBD1. This CDR3 spans 14 amino acids. The V gene's germline CDR1 is SGHAT and CDR2 FQNNGV. Trimming at V came to 8 bases and at J to 5 bases, leaving 6 bases not matched to a gene. The CDR3 protein is CASHRDRDNSPLHF. The DNA of the CDR3 is TGTGCCAGCCACCGGGACAGAGATAATTCACCCCTCCACTTT.

Details on this clonotype: An end of the junction does not agree with germline; a read error may underlie this. The chain combines TRBV14 with TRBJ1-1; D is ambiguous. Germline CDR1 reads SGHDN; CDR2 reads FVKESK. The CDR3 totals 13 residues. The DNA of the CDR3 is TGTGTCAGCAGCCCTAGGGTCAACACTGAAGCTTTCTTT. As protein: CVSSPRVNTEAFF.